This T cell receptor beta chain was captured by sequencing in a study of radiotherapy plus CTLA-4 blockade in lung cancer. Libraries were prepared by immunoSEQ multiplex PCR; TCRdb keeps only in-frame clonotypes and omits some of them. The profile shows roughly 66,000 clones, over 80% of them singletons. The CDR3 length is 15 residues. V dropped 7 bases and J dropped 4; count of bases not matched to a gene: 9. The germline CDR1 and CDR2 sequences are SGHTA and FQGTGA. The receptor comes from a human donor with non-small cell lung cancer who had a partial response to radiotherapy plus ipilimumab. The gene calls are TRBV7-3 and TRBJ2-1, with 8 bases identical to TRBD2. This specimen consisted of peripheral blood, obtained from a patient treated with radiotherapy plus ipilimumab. This chain's CDR3 is CASTATSGAYNEQFF. The CDR3 DNA sequence: TGTGCCAGCACCGCAACTAGCGGAGCATACAATGAGCAGTTCTTC.